This TCR beta chain comes out of a study of breast tumors, draining lymph nodes, adjacent tissues (dated by TCRdb to 2016 to 2018). A note on the overall study: The study compared TCR beta repertoires across tumor, adjacent nontumor tissue and axillary lymph nodes from breast cancer patients. The study aimed to assess the relationships and possible T-cell exchange between tumor, surrounding tissue and draining lymph node repertoires in human breast cancer.

Between the V and J ends, shortened by 7 bases and 3 bases respectively, the junction contains 22 bases. The CDR3 starts with the cysteine, ends with the phenylalanine, and has 16 residues. Only the CDR3 region is kept as DNA, spanning 48 bases read in frame from base 1. CDR1 and CDR2, per the germline V gene, are MDHEN and SYDVKM. Study-wide findings and limitations: In luminal-like breast cancer, tumor and nontumor tissue repertoires resembled each other significantly more than in basal-like breast cancer. The conclusion that tumor T cells originate in lymph nodes was framed as consistent with a hypothesis rather than directly demonstrated. T-cell repertoire diversity in tumors was found to be lower than in lymph nodes but higher than in nontumor tissue, and preferential V and J gene usage was observed. The data were considered consistent with most tumor T cells being derived from the lymph node and subsequently expanding within tumor tissue.

Lymph node samples were obtained from the axillary draining lymph nodes of breast cancer patients. Details on this clonotype: Its target antigen remains unknown. The sample holds no much larger clone one base away, and base qualities are not on file.

These reads were obtained on an Illumina HiSeq 2000. TCR beta chain libraries were generated through multiplex PCR amplification. The amplified TCR beta chain products were analyzed by high-throughput sequencing. TCRdb reprocessed the public reads (quality trimming at Q25 with fastp, clone calling with MiXCR) and kept in-frame beta chains. One record per CDR3 amino acid sequence lists the most common genes and DNA. Within this sample are approximately 210,000 distinct CDR3 sequences, with under 40% of them counted one time only. Approximately 3.6% of the sample is taken by the ten largest. This receptor was obtained from a female donor with breast cancer. Some clones in this sample may be carry-over from other donors' samples. Sequenced: axillary lymph node tissue. This receptor chain uses TRBV28 and TRBJ2-7; the D gene is not confidently resolved. Here is the DNA: TGTGCCAGCACCTCTAGTAGTTTGGGAATGGTCTACGAGCAGTACTTC. The encoded protein is CASTSSSLGMVYEQYF. The entire variable domain, with the stretches around the CDR3 drawn from the reference TRBV28 and TRBJ2-7 proteins, is DVKVTQSSRYLVKRTGEKVFLECVQDMDHENMFWYRQDPGLGLRLIYFSYDVKMKEKGDIPEGYSVSREKKERFSLILESASTNQTSMYLCASTSSSLGMVYEQYFGPGTRLTVT.